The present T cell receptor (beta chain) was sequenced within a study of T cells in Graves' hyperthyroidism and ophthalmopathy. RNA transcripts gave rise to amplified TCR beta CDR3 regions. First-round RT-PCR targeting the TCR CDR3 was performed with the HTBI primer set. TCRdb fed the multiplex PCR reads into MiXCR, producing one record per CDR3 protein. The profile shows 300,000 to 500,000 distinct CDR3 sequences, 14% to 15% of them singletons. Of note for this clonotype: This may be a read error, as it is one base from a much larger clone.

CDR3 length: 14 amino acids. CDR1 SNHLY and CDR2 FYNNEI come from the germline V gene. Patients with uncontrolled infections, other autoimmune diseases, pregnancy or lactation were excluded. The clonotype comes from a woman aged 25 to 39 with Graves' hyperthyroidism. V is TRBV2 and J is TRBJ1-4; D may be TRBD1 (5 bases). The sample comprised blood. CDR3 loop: CASNSGTDNEKLVF. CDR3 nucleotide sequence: TGTGCCAGCAACTCCGGGACCGATAATGAAAAACTGGTTTTT. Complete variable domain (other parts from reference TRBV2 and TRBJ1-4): EPEVTQTPSHQVTQMGQEVILRCVPISNHLYFYWYRQILGQKVEFLVSFYNNEISEKSEIFDDQFSVERPDGSNFTLKIRSTKLEDSAMYFCASNSGTDNEKLVFGSGTQLSVL.